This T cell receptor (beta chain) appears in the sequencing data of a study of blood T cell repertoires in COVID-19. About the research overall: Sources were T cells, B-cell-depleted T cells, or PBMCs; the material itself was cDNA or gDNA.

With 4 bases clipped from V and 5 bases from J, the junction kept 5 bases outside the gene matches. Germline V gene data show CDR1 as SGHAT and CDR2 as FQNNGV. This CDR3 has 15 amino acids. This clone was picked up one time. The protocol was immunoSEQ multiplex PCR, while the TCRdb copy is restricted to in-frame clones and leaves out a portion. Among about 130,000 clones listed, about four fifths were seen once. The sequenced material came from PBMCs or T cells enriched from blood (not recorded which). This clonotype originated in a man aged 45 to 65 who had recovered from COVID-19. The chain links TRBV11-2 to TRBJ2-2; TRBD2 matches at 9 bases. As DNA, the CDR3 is TGTGCCAGCAGCTGGTTAGCGGGAGATACCGGGGAGCTGTTTTTT. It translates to CASSWLAGDTGELFF.